The 13 T cell receptor beta chains presented below share a single source sample, sequenced in a study of T cell repertoires in cytomegalovirus infection (dated 2019 in TCRdb). Sequenced using an Illumina HiSeq 1500. TCRdb reprocessed the public reads (quality trimming at Q25 with fastp, clone calling with MiXCR) and kept in-frame beta chains. Identical CDR3 protein sequences are pooled into one entry, listed with their most common genes and DNA. The table for this sample lists around 50,000 distinct CDR3 sequences; around 18% of them were counted only once. The top ten clones comprise around 27% of the sample. Their antigens remain unidentified. The treatment or condition label, as the study defines it: in vitro stimulation with specific CMV peptide epitopes to enrich CMV-specific T cells. This specimen consisted of CD8+ T cells from cultured PBMCs, obtained from culture after CMV antigen stimulation. The source of these receptors is a human donor in good health (CMV status not recorded). Some clones in this sample may be carry-over from other donors' samples.

This clonotype was seen only a few times. Mismatch with germline at one junction end may stem from a read error. This chain links TRBV4-1 with TRBJ1-2, with D possibly TRBD1 on 5 matching bases. CDR1 and CDR2 (germline): MGHRA, YSYEKL. This CDR3 contains 15 residues. The CDR3 sequence: CASSQGPTANYGYTF. Here the CDR3 DNA reads TGTGCCAGCAGCCAAGGTCCGACAGCTAACTATGGCTACACCTTC.

The chain couples TRBV7-2 to TRBJ2-3; the D gene is possibly TRBD2 (5 bases). This CDR3 region has 16 residues. V lost 1 base, J lost 2 bases, and 13 bases lay in between. Germline V gene data show CDR1 as SGHTA and CDR2 as FQGNSA. CDR3 residues: CASSLGRASFTDTQYF. The DNA of the CDR3 is TGTGCCAGCAGCTTAGGGCGGGCCAGCTTCACAGATACGCAGTATTTT.

This clonotype has a handful of counts. This chain uses TRBV6-5 with TRBJ2-3; 15 nucleotides align to TRBD2. The CDR3 length is 18 residues. Unmatched junction bases numbered 6, after V lost 4 bases and J lost 1 base. From germline, CDR1 is MNHEY and CDR2 SVGAGI. CDR3 in DNA: TGTGCCAGCAGTTCCTATCGGACTAGCGGGGGGGGCACAGATACGCAGTATTTT. Translated: CASSSYRTSGGGTDTQYF.

This clonotype was seen a handful of times. The J gene is TRBJ1-5, the V gene TRBV7-2; perhaps TRBD1 as D (5 bases). Between the trimmed V and J ends, which lost 3 bases and 11 bases, there was a span of 11 bases. Germline assignment: CDR1 SGHTA and CDR2 FQGNSA. The CDR3 spans 12 residues. The CDR3 DNA is TGTGCCAGCAGCTTGGAGGGGCTAGCCCAGCATTTT. Its translation is CASSLEGLAQHF.

This clonotype was counted between two and nine times. This chain uses TRBV7-2 with TRBJ1-5; D uncertain. Trimming removed 5 bases at V and 4 bases at J, with 15 bases between. The germline CDR1 and CDR2 sequences are SGHTA and FQGNSA. CDR3 length: 15 residues. The CDR3 is CASSPYRRLNQPQHF. In DNA form, the CDR3 reads TGTGCCAGCAGCCCCTACCGACGGTTGAATCAGCCCCAGCATTTT. The complete variable domain, with remaining parts taken from reference TRBV7-2 and TRBJ1-5, reads GAGVSQSPSNKVTEKGKDVELRCDPISGHTALYWYRQSLGQGLEFLIYFQGNSAPDKSGLPSDRFSAERTGGSVSTLTIQRTQQEDSAVYLCASSPYRRLNQPQHFGDGTRLSIL.

This chain links TRBV29-1 with TRBJ2-7; possible D gene TRBD2, 5 bases. The CDR3 is 13 amino acids. Between the trimmed V and J ends, which lost 7 bases and 1 base, there was a span of 14 bases. CDR1 and CDR2 (germline): SQVTM, ANQGSEA. CDR3 residues: CSARRTGSYEQYF. CDR3 nucleotide sequence: TGCAGCGCCCGGAGGACGGGTTCCTACGAGCAGTACTTC.

This clonotype turned up a few times. This chain joins TRBV24-1 and TRBJ1-1, with D perhaps matching TRBD1 (5 bases). The germline V and J ends were trimmed by 11 bases and 4 bases, with 16 bases remaining between them. In germline, CDR1 is KGHDR, CDR2 SFDVKD. The CDR3 loop spans 13 amino acids. The DNA of the CDR3 is TGTGCCAGCCCTAAATGGGGCTCCACTGAAGCTTTCTTT. The encoded protein is CASPKWGSTEAFF.

This CDR3 is CASSISGTERDEQFF. CDR3 nucleotide sequence: TGTGCCAGTAGTATTTCCGGGACAGAGAGGGATGAGCAGTTCTTC. The genes are TRBV19 and TRBJ2-1; TRBD1 aligns across 7 bases. Losses at the gene ends were 3 bases for V and 8 bases for J; bases not matched to a gene: 10. Germline values: CDR1 LNHDA, CDR2 SQIVND (reference sequence). The CDR3 extends over 15 amino acids.

This clonotype was counted a few times. The chain has TRBV7-2 and TRBJ2-7; weak D call: TRBD2 (7 bases). This CDR3 comprises 15 residues. Looked up from germline, CDR1 is SGHTA and CDR2 is FQGNSA. Between the trimmed V and J ends, which lost 4 bases and 4 bases, there was a span of 17 bases. For the CDR3, the DNA is TGTGCCAGCAGCTCCGGGGGCGGGAGCTGGTACGAGCAGTACTTC. It specifies CASSSGGGSWYEQYF.

This clonotype came up a few times. The gene calls are TRBV7-2 and TRBJ2-7, with TRBD2 matching over 12 bases. The ends lost 1 base at V and 5 bases at J; junction bases unmatched: 3. The CDR3 contains 15 residues. The germline V gene encodes CDR1 SGHTA and CDR2 FQGNSA. The CDR3 DNA sequence: TGTGCCAGCAGCTTAGAGCTAGCGGGGGGGCACGAGCAGTACTTC. Encoded protein: CASSLELAGGHEQYF.

The rearrangement links TRBV19 to TRBJ2-1; 7 nucleotides align to TRBD1. Germline V CDR1 and CDR2: LNHDA, SQIVND (reference sequence). The CDR3 spans 14 residues. V shed 5 bases, J shed 4 bases, and the junction held 5 bases outside the gene matches. CDR3 DNA sequence: TGTGCCAGTAGTCTAAGGGGGCGATACAATGAGCAGTTCTTC. This encodes CASSLRGRYNEQFF.

This chain uses TRBV11-2 with TRBJ2-7; maybe TRBD1 (5 bases). Germline V lookup: CDR1 SGHAT, CDR2 FQNNGV. The CDR3 length is 14 residues. V lost 1 base and J 4 bases, leaving 11 bases between the germline ends. The CDR3 nucleotides read TGTGCCAGCAGCTTAGGAACAAGGACATACGAGCAGTACTTC. Residues: CASSLGTRTYEQYF.

This chain links TRBV6-1 with TRBJ2-7, with D perhaps matching TRBD2 (6 bases). CDR3 length: 17 amino acids. Germline V gives CDR1 MNHNS, CDR2 SASEGT. Trimming shortened V by 2 bases and J by 3 bases, and 20 bases separated the two germline ends. The DNA of the CDR3 is TGTGCCAGCAGTGAATTAATACGGAGGGTGATTGACTACGAGCAGTACTTC. Translating it yields CASSELIRRVIDYEQYF.